This record covers a single T cell receptor beta chain. Its antigen is unknown. Base qualities are not recorded, but no much larger clone differs from it by a single base. This sample is part of a study of T cell responses to AZD1222 COVID-19 vaccine (dated by TCRdb to 2020 to 2023). For context, the study as a whole: Because spike-specific TCR depth and breadth did not differ between the two schedules, AZD1222 recipients who got a second dose at roughly 4 weeks were pooled with those who got a second dose at roughly 12 weeks. TCR sequencing was performed for about 250 trial participants, of whom approximately 200 were given two doses of AZD1222 and some 25 were given two doses of MenACWY control vaccine. Trial participants were enrolled by age into 18-55, 56-69 and 70-plus year subgroups, with approximately 160, 26 and 62 TCR-sequenced participants respectively. General conclusions and limits of the study: A significant rise in spike-specific TCR breadth and depth was observed after two AZD1222 doses relative to day 0 and relative to MenACWY recipients. Most participants were white British and females outnumbered males, and the authors suggested that clonal diversity may have been underestimated. Only five to seven AZD1222 recipients were SARS-CoV-2 seropositive at baseline, limiting conclusions about previously exposed vaccinees. Reportedly, close to half of the unique spike-specific TCRs recognized epitopes lying outside the regions that are mutated in the B.1.351 and B.1.1.7 variants. No day 14 peak-response samples were available, so repertoires were characterized only after the peak T cell response. In the small 56-69-year group, the increase in depth fell short of significance, most likely because of low power. The whole spike protein was spanned by vaccine-associated CD4 TCRs, and dominant responses were seen in regions 160-218 and 743-854.

In light of the paper, this sample's time point label describes: baseline before first vaccination. Vaccinee samples came from UK trials COV001 and COV002, including a single-blind randomized controlled phase 2/3 trial of AZD1222 (ChAdOx1 nCoV-19) in healthy adults. Trial participant PBMC samples were collected at day 0 and day 28 after the second dose for TCRbeta chain sequencing. The CDR3 regions of human TCRbeta chains were analyzed by immunosequencing. Turning to the authors' computational methods: TCRs in the repertoires were compared against a reference library of SARS-CoV-2-specific TCRs that had been generated with the MIRA antigen-specificity platform. Breadth was defined as the fraction of unique TCRs that were SARS-CoV-2-associated, and depth was defined as the fraction of total T cells that were SARS-CoV-2-associated. Using the MIRA data, every spike-specific TCR was mapped to the spike region that the TCR reacted to and assigned to either a CD4 or a CD8 class. Log10-transformed breadth and depth values were compared by one-way ANOVA with Sidak's multiple comparisons tests. Not all clones reach the TCRdb copy of this immuneACCESS table, which keeps in-frame sequences only. Checked studies attribute under half of the gap to unresolved V genes and leave the rest unexplained. V and J calls plus clone size are reproduced from that table; the DNA served to infer D and trimming. This sample comprises some 140,000 clones, roughly nine tenths of them detected only once. The ten largest account for over 15% of the sample.

Material: peripheral blood, obtained on day 0 of AZD1222 vaccination. The sequence was collected from an adult in good health.

Here the CDR3 is given as CASSLVPTNEKLFF. The bases are TGTGCCAGCAGCTTAGTTCCAACTAATGAAAAACTGTTTTTT. The V gene is TRBV7-9 and the J gene is TRBJ1-4, with the D gene not confidently named. V and J are truncated by 1 base and 0 bases respectively, leaving an intervening sequence of 3 bases. From its cysteine to its phenylalanine, the CDR3 spans 14 amino acids. This entry keeps only the CDR3 DNA: 42 bases, framed from base 1. The germline V gene (reference sequence) provides CDR1 SEHNR and CDR2 FQNEAQ.